Described below is a single TCR beta chain sequence and its context. No antigen is known for it. The entry originates in a study of shared clonotypes between healthy human individuals. Looking at the study overall: Plates per donor: three CD4 naive, three CD4 memory, two CD8 naive, one CD8 memory.

An assay was performed, and its level was deep. The repertoire was sequenced with immunoSEQ multiplex PCR; TCRdb's copy has only in-frame clones and lacks some. The sample consists of more than 1 million clones, roughly 74% of them appearing once. Study observations and caveats: Incompleteness in sorted-subset sequencing, despite large depth, was shown by rarefaction.

The TCR comes from a man between 18 and 35 years old in good health. Some clones in this sample may be carry-over from other donors' samples. What was sequenced was memory CD4+ T cells from PBMCs. The subset is: CD45RA-negative fraction.

CDR3 nucleotides: TGTGCCAGCAGCTTATTGGAGAACACCGGGGAGCTGTTTTTT. It yields the protein CASSLLENTGELFF. The chain carries TRBV7-2 and TRBJ2-2, with D unclear. V lost 2 bases to trimming and J lost 1 base, with 5 bases between them. Germline-derived CDR1 and CDR2 are SGHTA and FQGNSA. The CDR3 totals 14 residues.